This entry lists 9 T cell receptor beta chains sequenced from one sample in a study of cytomegalovirus exposure and HLA in healthy donors (dated by TCRdb to between 2016 and 2019). Receptor libraries were prepared by the immunoSEQ multiplex PCR assay. For the multiplex PCR, a mixture combining 60 forward primers for TCR Vbeta segments and 13 reverse primers for TCR Jbeta segments was used. TCRdb holds this immuneACCESS table with in-frame rearrangements only. Some clones are missing; in checked studies, unresolved V genes explain under half, and the rest has no known cause. This sample has about 130,000 clones in its table, and approximately 80% of those were observed once. The ten largest clonotypes hold roughly a tenth of the sample. The source material was PBMCs. The source is a man aged 30-40 years in good health and CMV-seropositive.

V is TRBV5-8 and J is TRBJ1-4; 10 nucleotides agree with TRBD1. This CDR3 region has 15 residues. Germline V lookup: CDR1 SGHTS, CDR2 YDEGEE. The junction had 7 bases not matched to a gene; V was cut back by 4 bases and J by 7 bases. The CDR3 protein is CASSGGTGVREKLFF. DNA for the CDR3: TGTGCCAGCAGCGGTGGGACAGGGGTGCGTGAAAAACTGTTTTTT.

This clone was counted a single time. This rearrangement joins TRBV27 to TRBJ1-2; weak D call: TRBD1 (5 bases). Trimming left V 3 bases short and J 0 bases short, with 14 bases between. This CDR3 is 16 amino acids long. Germline V gene lookup returns CDR1 MNHEY and CDR2 SMNVEV (reference sequence). The CDR3 spells CASSFRAGDSNYGYTF. DNA of the CDR3: TGTGCCAGCAGTTTCCGGGCGGGGGATTCTAACTATGGCTACACCTTC.

This chain connects TRBV6-6 to TRBJ2-7; D possibly corresponds to TRBD2 (5 bases). Germline V gene data show CDR1 as MNHNY and CDR2 as SVGAGI (reference sequence). This CDR3 contains 14 residues. V gave up 5 bases and J gave up 2 bases, with 13 bases separating them. CDR3 loop: CASSRGLPAYEQYF. CDR3 in DNA: TGTGCCAGCAGTCGCGGGCTTCCCGCCTACGAGCAGTACTTC.

The CDR3 region is CASSPLAGGLEQYF. CDR3 DNA: TGTGCCAGCAGCCCACTAGCGGGAGGTCTCGAGCAGTACTTC. The rearrangement uses TRBV9 and TRBJ2-7; 12 nucleotides agree with TRBD2. V lost 4 bases and J lost 6; bases outside the gene matches: 5. Germline CDR1 is SGDLS and CDR2 is YYNGEE. This CDR3 has 14 amino acids.

The rearrangement uses TRBV10-3 and TRBJ1-3; maybe TRBD1 (6 bases). V was pared by 6 bases and J by 0 bases, with 12 bases between. The germline V gene has CDR1 ENHRY and CDR2 SYGVKD. The CDR3 runs 15 residues. CDR3 amino acids: CAIRDSSLSGNTIYF. CDR3 DNA sequence: TGTGCCATCAGGGACAGTAGTCTCTCTGGAAACACCATATATTTT.

The chain employs TRBV29-1 and TRBJ1-3, with D unclear. This CDR3 has 12 residues. Looked up from germline, CDR1 is SQVTM and CDR2 is ANQGSEA. The V end was cut by 6 bases, the J end by 6 bases, with 12 bases between. The CDR3 loop is CSVAPVENTIYF. CDR3 bases: TGCAGCGTGGCCCCAGTCGAAAACACCATATATTTT.

This clone was seen more than once but under ten times. The genes are TRBV5-1 and TRBJ1-1; D gene ambiguous. Between the trimmed V and J ends, which lost 4 bases and 2 bases, there was a span of 9 bases. Germline V gene data show CDR1 as SGHRS and CDR2 as YFSETQ. CDR3 length: 13 amino acids. CDR3 sequence reads: CASSQKSNTEAFF. CDR3 sequence (DNA): TGCGCCAGCAGCCAAAAGAGCAACACTGAAGCTTTCTTT.

This sequence joins TRBV7-9 and TRBJ1-4, with D unresolved. The germline gives CDR1 SEHNR, CDR2 FQNEAQ (reference sequence). This CDR3 has 12 residues. V was shortened by 5 bases and J by 15 bases, with 16 bases between the two germline ends. The CDR3 DNA sequence: TGTGCCAGCAGCACGAGACCCGAGCGGGTGTTTTTT. Protein product: CASSTRPERVFF.

This chain links TRBV2 with TRBJ2-1, with TRBD1 identical over 8 bases. Germline V gives CDR1 SNHLY, CDR2 FYNNEI. CDR3 length: 16 residues. After removal of 11 bases from V and 4 bases from J, the junction contained 16 bases not matched to a gene. The CDR3 sequence: CAVPPRQGTAYNEQFF. The CDR3 DNA reads as TGTGCCGTACCCCCCAGACAGGGGACGGCTTACAATGAGCAGTTCTTC. The full variable domain, completed using reference TRBV2 and TRBJ2-1, is EPEVTQTPSHQVTQMGQEVILRCVPISNHLYFYWYRQILGQKVEFLVSFYNNEISEKSEIFDDQFSVERPDGSNFTLKIRSTKLEDSAMYFCAVPPRQGTAYNEQFFGPGTRLTVL.